Below are 29 T cell receptor beta chains sequenced from a single sample in a study of spatial heterogeneity in lung cancer. Study observations and caveats: It was found that expanded intratumoral alpha and beta TCR counts tracked tumor mutation counts.

What these receptors recognize is not known. TCRdb redid the calling of the 5' RACE reads with MiXCR, one entry per CDR3 protein. The profile shows 1,400 to 1,500 distinct CDR3 sequences, 13% of them singletons. Described time point: sample taken at primary tumor resection. The material was lung tumor tissue, obtained at surgery. These receptors all stem from a female donor with early-stage non-small cell lung cancer.

By its share, this clonotype is medium-sized. Since it is a stray read in a library aimed at alpha chains, this beta chain has a size that is not meaningful. The chain links TRBV12-3 or TRBV12-4 to TRBJ2-3, with 7 bases that match TRBD2. V gave up 4 bases and J gave up 2 bases; unmatched junction bases: 9. The CDR3 loop spans 16 amino acids. Written as DNA, the CDR3 is TGTGCCAGCAGTTCCTTGGGGAGCGGGGACACAGATACGCAGTATTTT. Translated: CASSSLGSGDTDTQYF.

This clonotype was picked up a small number of times. This beta chain is off target for a library built for alpha chains, so its abundance means little. The CDR3 coding sequence is TGTGCCAGCAGCTTAGGGTTGGGCAGGGGGGTCACGGCCGGAGCTTTCTTT. Its translation is CASSLGLGRGVTAGAFF. The gene calls are TRBV28 and TRBJ1-1, with 7 bases matching TRBD1. Germline CDR1 reads MDHEN; CDR2 reads SYDVKM. The CDR3 sequence is 17 residues long. V trimming: 6 bases; J trimming: 10 bases; junction bases outside the gene matches: 23.

This clonotype rates as medium-sized. This beta chain lies outside the target of a library built for alpha chains; its clone size means little. The genes are TRBV4-2 and TRBJ2-7, with unresolved D. The length of the CDR3 is 14 residues. The germline V gene encodes CDR1 LGHNA and CDR2 YNFKEQ. Trimming left V 5 bases short and J 1 base short, with 12 bases between. The CDR3 sequence: CASSLDSISYEQYF. As DNA, the CDR3 is TGTGCCAGCAGCTTAGATTCGATTTCCTACGAGCAGTACTTC.

This clonotype ranks as large. With the library built for alpha chains, this beta chain is off target and its frequency is not meaningful. The rearrangement uses TRBV7-2 and TRBJ2-7, with 9 nucleotides matching TRBD1. The CDR3 contains 14 residues. Trimming cost V 3 bases and J 2 bases; bases outside gene matches: 2. Germline assignment: CDR1 SGHTA and CDR2 FQGNSA. CDR3 coding DNA: TGTGCCAGCAGCTTGGACAGGGGCCCCTACGAGCAGTACTTC. Translation gives CASSLDRGPYEQYF.

This clonotype is deemed large. In a library made to pick up alpha chains, this beta chain is a stray read with a size that means little. The CDR3 DNA sequence: TGTGCCATCAGTGATATAAGGGACAGCGTCTACACCGGGGAGCTGTTTTTT. As protein: CAISDIRDSVYTGELFF. This sequence joins TRBV10-3 and TRBJ2-2; 7 bases are a match to TRBD1. The V gene end was trimmed by 3 bases and the J gene end by 3 bases; junction bases not matched to a gene: 10. CDR3 length equals 17 residues. Looked up from germline, CDR1 is ENHRY and CDR2 is SYGVKD.

This clonotype is medium-sized by share. In a library made to pick up alpha chains, this beta chain is a stray read with a size that means little. The chain couples TRBV5-6 to TRBJ2-2; D is uncertain. Trimming took 4 bases from V and 5 from J, leaving 9 bases between them. Germline values: CDR1 SGHDT, CDR2 YYEEEE. The CDR3 consists of 13 residues. The CDR3 bases are TGTGCCAGCAGCCCTGATAAGACCGGGGAGCTGTTTTTT. Protein: CASSPDKTGELFF. The variable domain in full, with the rest retrieved from reference TRBV5-6 and TRBJ2-2, is DAGVTQSPTHLIKTRGQQVTLRCSPKSGHDTVSWYQQALGQGPQFIFQYYEEEERQRGNFPDRFSGHQFPNYSSELNVNALLLGDSALYLCASSPDKTGELFFGEGSRLTVL.

This clonotype was seen repeatedly, ten times or more. This beta chain slipped into a library made for alpha chains as a stray read, so its size is not meaningful. This chain uses TRBV11-2 with TRBJ1-1; D remains ambiguous. Germline V gene data show CDR1 as SGHAT and CDR2 as FQNNGV. The CDR3 contains 13 residues. Trimming removed 7 bases at V and 3 bases at J, with 12 bases between. DNA for the CDR3: TGTGCCAGCACCATGGAAGTACACACTGAAGCTTTCTTT. Residues: CASTMEVHTEAFF.

This clonotype qualifies as medium-sized (0.01 to 0.1%). Being off target in a library aimed at alpha chains, this beta chain has a size of little meaning. The chain uses TRBV20-1 and TRBJ2-5; weak D call: TRBD2 (6 bases). CDR1 and CDR2 from the germline V gene are DFQATT and SNEGSKA (reference sequence). This CDR3 is 16 amino acids long. Trimming pared 0 bases from V and 4 bases from J, leaving 18 bases between. The CDR3 spells CSARDRGRDVSETQYF. The CDR3 DNA sequence: TGCAGTGCTAGAGATCGTGGGCGGGATGTGTCAGAGACCCAGTACTTC.

This clonotype ranks as medium-sized. This beta chain is a stray sequence in a library constructed for alpha chains; its clone size is not meaningful. The rearrangement joins TRBV3-1 to TRBJ2-5; D is unclear. The CDR3 extends over 14 amino acids. The V and J ends lost 0 bases and 4 bases respectively, with 9 bases between them. Germline V gene lookup returns CDR1 LGHDT and CDR2 YNNKEL (reference sequence). CDR3 loop: CASSQEMGGETQYF. The CDR3 DNA follows: TGTGCCAGCAGCCAAGAGATGGGCGGAGAGACCCAGTACTTC.

By sample share, this clonotype is medium-sized (0.01 to 0.1%). This beta chain is a stray read from a library made for alpha chains; its abundance is not meaningful. The chain couples TRBV7-2 to TRBJ2-7, with 13 bases lining up with TRBD2. The V gene end was trimmed by 5 bases and the J gene end by 2 bases; junction bases not matched to a gene: 6. The CDR3 is made up of 16 amino acids. Germline CDR1 reads SGHTA; CDR2 reads FQGNSA. CDR3 region: CASSVTSGRGTYEQYF. For the CDR3, the DNA is TGTGCCAGCAGCGTAACTAGCGGGAGGGGGACCTACGAGCAGTACTTC. The full variable domain, completed using reference TRBV7-2 and TRBJ2-7, is GAGVSQSPSNKVTEKGKDVELRCDPISGHTALYWYRQSLGQGLEFLIYFQGNSAPDKSGLPSDRFSAERTGGSVSTLTIQRTQQEDSAVYLCASSVTSGRGTYEQYFGPGTRLTVT.

This clonotype is medium-sized. Since the library was made to target alpha chains, this beta chain is a stray read and its abundance is not meaningful. V usage is TRBV30 and J usage is TRBJ2-2; D call uncertain. Germline CDR1 reads GTSNPN; CDR2 reads SVGIG (reference sequence). Trimming took 4 bases from V and 8 from J, leaving 11 bases between them. This CDR3 region has 12 residues. The CDR3 bases are TGTGCCTGGACCCCCCTATGGGGGGAGCTGTTTTTT. It yields the protein CAWTPLWGELFF.

By share, this clonotype counts as medium-sized (0.01 to 0.1%). A library made for alpha chains picked up this beta chain off target, so its size means little. The chain carries TRBV5-1 and TRBJ2-5; D gene ambiguous. The CDR3 spans 18 residues. V lost 0 bases and J 2 bases, leaving 20 bases between the germline ends. Germline V gives CDR1 SGHRS, CDR2 YFSETQ. The CDR3 loop is CASSLANFKGMAQETQYF. The CDR3 region has the DNA TGCGCCAGCAGCTTGGCAAATTTCAAAGGGATGGCACAAGAGACCCAGTACTTC.

Relative to its sample, this clonotype is large. A library made for alpha chains picked up this beta chain off target, so its size means little. The CDR3 region has the DNA TGCAGCGTTGAAGAGGGCCCTGTCGGACCGCTTAGCACAGATACGCAGTATTTT. This codes for CSVEEGPVGPLSTDTQYF. The chain employs TRBV29-1 and TRBJ2-3; unclear D gene. Per the germline V gene, CDR1 is SQVTM and CDR2 is ANQGSEA. V was pared by 0 bases and J by 0 bases, with 19 bases between. This CDR3 region has 18 residues.

Details on this clonotype: At one end, the junction sequence differs from germline, possibly due to a read error. A library made for alpha chains picked up this beta chain off target, so its size means little. V usage is TRBV11-2 and J usage is TRBJ2-2; TRBD1 aligns across 7 bases. Per germline, CDR1 SGHAT and CDR2 FQNNGV. This CDR3 comprises 16 residues. The DNA of the CDR3 is TGTGCCAGCAGCTTACCACAGGGGTACTACACCTGGGAGCTGTTTTTT. Its translation is CASSLPQGYYTWELFF.

Judged by abundance, this clonotype is medium-sized (0.01 to 0.1%). This beta chain is an unintended read in a library built for alpha chains; its size means little. The chain has TRBV7-2 and TRBJ2-7; 8 bases fit TRBD1. The CDR3 is 15 residues long. Trimming removed 2 bases from V and 2 bases from J; junction bases left unmatched: 5. Per germline, CDR1 SGHTA and CDR2 FQGNSA. The chain's CDR3 is CASSLRTGQAYEQYF. The CDR3 nucleotides are TGTGCCAGCAGCTTAAGGACGGGACAGGCCTACGAGCAGTACTTC. Full variable domain (outside the CDR3, taken from reference TRBV7-2 and TRBJ2-7): GAGVSQSPSNKVTEKGKDVELRCDPISGHTALYWYRQSLGQGLEFLIYFQGNSAPDKSGLPSDRFSAERTGGSVSTLTIQRTQQEDSAVYLCASSLRTGQAYEQYFGPGTRLTVT.

Comments on this clonotype: A much larger clone lies a single base off, so this may be a read error. This beta chain was picked up by a library intended for alpha chains and is off target, so its count carries little meaning. The CDR3 bases are TGTGCCAGCAGCGTGGACACATCAGATACGCAGTATTTT. It encodes CASSVDTSDTQYF. The chain employs TRBV9 and TRBJ2-3; the D gene is possibly TRBD1 (5 bases). This CDR3 has 13 amino acids. V dropped 2 bases and J dropped 4 bases, with 8 bases sitting between them. CDR1 and CDR2 (germline): SGDLS, YYNGEE.

By proportion, this clonotype is medium-sized (0.01 to 0.1%). This beta chain lies outside the target of a library built for alpha chains; its clone size means little. This chain links TRBV7-8 with TRBJ1-5, with a weak D call TRBD1 (5 bases). Deletions cut 2 bases from V and 5 bases from J, with 10 bases between. This CDR3 is built from 14 residues. Germline-derived CDR1 and CDR2 are SGHVS and FQNEAQ. The CDR3: CASSLSGWYQPQHF. Written as DNA, the CDR3 is TGTGCCAGCAGCTTATCAGGGTGGTATCAGCCCCAGCATTTT. Filled out from reference TRBV7-8 and TRBJ1-5, the complete variable domain reads GAGVSQSPRYKVAKRGQDVALRCDPISGHVSLFWYQQALGQGPEFLTYFQNEAQLDKSGLPSDRFFAERPEGSVSTLKIQRTQQEDSAVYLCASSLSGWYQPQHFGDGTRLSIL.

Comments on this clonotype: This beta chain is an off-target read within a library intended for alpha chains, so its frequency means little. The V and J genes are TRBV27 and TRBJ2-5, with unresolved D. Trimming left V 3 bases short and J 4 bases short, with 9 bases between. The CDR3 spans 13 residues. Germline assignment: CDR1 MNHEY and CDR2 SMNVEV (reference sequence). CDR3 nucleotide sequence: TGTGCCAGCAGTTTCCTAGGCGGAGAGACCCAGTACTTC. As protein: CASSFLGGETQYF.

This clonotype rates as large. This beta chain is a stray sequence in a library constructed for alpha chains; its clone size is not meaningful. This chain joins TRBV12-3 or TRBV12-4 and TRBJ2-1, with TRBD2 identical over 11 bases. The V segment lost 6 bases and the J segment 5 bases; nucleotides outside the gene matches: 3. CDR3 length equals 14 residues. The CDR3 reads CASRGTSGHNEQFF. The CDR3 nucleotides read TGTGCCAGCAGGGGGACTAGCGGACACAATGAGCAGTTCTTC.

By sample share, this clonotype is medium-sized. With the library built for alpha chains, this beta chain is off target and its frequency is not meaningful. The chain combines TRBV15 with TRBJ2-1; 14 bases line up with TRBD2. In germline, CDR1 is LNHNV, CDR2 YYDKDF (reference sequence). The CDR3 spans 19 residues. Unmatched junction bases numbered 8, after V lost 0 bases and J lost 4 bases. CDR3 in DNA: TGTGCCACCAGCAGAGAGAGTCCGGGACTAGCGGGAGAGTACAATGAGCAGTTCTTC. This codes for CATSRESPGLAGEYNEQFF.

By share, this clonotype counts as medium-sized (0.01 to 0.1%). The library was prepared for alpha chains; this beta chain is a stray read, so its frequency means little. The V and J genes are TRBV5-6 and TRBJ2-3, with 12 positions matching TRBD2. Germline V gene lookup returns CDR1 SGHDT and CDR2 YYEEEE. V lost 3 bases to trimming and J lost 5 bases; unmatched junction nucleotides: 7. This CDR3 comprises 16 residues. The CDR3 sequence is CASSYPGLAGQDTQYF. The CDR3 bases are TGTGCCAGCAGCTACCCGGGACTAGCGGGTCAAGATACGCAGTATTTT.

This clonotype is termed medium-sized. A library made for alpha chains picked up this beta chain off target, so its size means little. The chain has TRBV6-1 and TRBJ1-1, with no clear D. Germline CDR1 is MNHNS and CDR2 is SASEGT. The length of the CDR3 is 13 residues. V gave up 4 bases and J gave up 0 bases, with 6 bases separating them. CDR3 sequence: CASSAQLNTEAFF. CDR3 nucleotides: TGTGCCAGCAGTGCTCAGTTGAACACTGAAGCTTTCTTT.

This clonotype is medium-sized within its sample. The size of this beta chain means little, since it is a stray read in a library made for alpha chains. The CDR3 sequence is CASSYQGQGIYEQYF. In DNA, the CDR3 is TGTGCCAGCAGTTACCAGGGACAGGGGATCTACGAGCAGTACTTC. The gene calls are TRBV6-5 and TRBJ2-7; 10 positions agree with TRBD1. This CDR3 has 15 residues. CDR1 is MNHEY, CDR2 SVGAGI, per germline. J gave up 3 bases and V 2 bases, and 4 bases lay outside the gene matches.

This clonotype ranks as medium-sized (0.01 to 0.1%). A library made for alpha chains picked up this beta chain off target, so its size means little. This chain joins TRBV19 and TRBJ1-5, with D perhaps TRBD1 (5 bases). Germline lookup yields CDR1 LNHDA and CDR2 SQIVND (reference sequence). Deletions cut 0 bases from V and 5 bases from J, with 8 bases between. This CDR3 has 14 residues. CDR3 nucleotides: TGTGCCAGTAGTATAGATCCGGGGGATCAGCCCCAGCATTTT. Translation gives CASSIDPGDQPQHF.

By proportion, this clonotype is medium-sized (0.01 to 0.1%). For a library built for alpha chains, this beta chain is a stray read; little rests on its size. V is TRBV19 and J is TRBJ1-2; D possibly corresponds to TRBD1 (5 bases). CDR1 is LNHDA and CDR2 is SQIVND in the germline V gene (reference sequence). This CDR3 region has 12 residues. Trimming took 5 bases from V and 6 from J, leaving 10 bases between them. The CDR3 nucleotides read TGTGCCAGTAGTCGGATGGGGGATGGCTACACCTTC. It is translated as CASSRMGDGYTF.

This clonotype was seen only a few times. The library was designed around alpha chains, so this beta chain is a stray read whose abundance carries little weight. The chain uses TRBV5-1 and TRBJ1-1, with unresolved D. CDR1 is SGHRS and CDR2 is YFSETQ in the germline V gene. Trimming removed 3 bases at V and 0 bases at J, with 18 bases between. The CDR3 is 17 amino acids. CDR3 nucleotides: TGCGCCAGCAGCTCCACGGGGATAGGGTGGCTGAACACTGAAGCTTTCTTT. Its protein is CASSSTGIGWLNTEAFF.

This clonotype is medium-sized in the sample. In a library made to pick up alpha chains, this beta chain is a stray read with a size that means little. The rearrangement joins TRBV6-1 to TRBJ1-5, with 12 bases identical to TRBD1. CDR3 length: 16 residues. Trimming removed 1 base from V and 7 bases from J; junction bases left unmatched: 5. Germline V gene lookup returns CDR1 MNHNS and CDR2 SASEGT. The CDR3 DNA reads TGTGCCAGCAGTGAAGTGGGACAGGGGGCAGGACAGCCCCAGCATTTT. Translation gives CASSEVGQGAGQPQHF.

This clonotype is judged medium-sized (0.01 to 0.1%). For a library built for alpha chains, this beta chain is a stray read; little rests on its size. The V gene is TRBV20-1, the J gene TRBJ2-7, with D unresolved. This CDR3 comprises 11 residues. Trimming removed 3 bases at V and 6 bases at J, with 9 bases between. Per germline, CDR1 DFQATT and CDR2 SNEGSKA (reference sequence). The CDR3 region has the DNA TGCAGTGCTAGCCAGGTAGCCGAGCAGTACTTC. Translating gives CSASQVAEQYF.

This clonotype is termed large. For a library built for alpha chains, this beta chain is a stray read; little rests on its size. The V call is TRBV6-5, the J call TRBJ2-7; unclear D gene. Trimming cost V 4 bases and J 2 bases, with 15 bases left between them. Germline V gives CDR1 MNHEY, CDR2 SVGAGI. The CDR3 is 15 amino acids. For the CDR3, the DNA is TGTGCCAGCAGTTTTGGGCGAAAAGCTACCTACGAGCAGTACTTC. This gives the protein CASSFGRKATYEQYF.